A single sample gave rise to the 10 T cell receptor beta chains below, sequenced in a study of T cell responses to AZD1222 COVID-19 vaccine. The repertoire was sequenced with immunoSEQ multiplex PCR; TCRdb's copy has only in-frame clones and lacks some. The table lists about 200,000 clones, around 92% of them singletons. Sequenced material: peripheral blood, taken on day 0 of AZD1222 vaccination. The receptors were sampled from an adult in good health.

The chain uses TRBV5-4 and TRBJ1-2, with TRBD1 as a possible D gene (5 bases). The germline V gene encodes CDR1 SGHNT and CDR2 YYREEE (reference sequence). The CDR3 loop spans 15 amino acids. V was pared by 4 bases and J by 1 base, with 14 bases between. CDR3 nucleotides: TGTGCCAGCAGCCCCGACAGCGGGGTTAACTATGGCTACACCTTC. Translating it yields CASSPDSGVNYGYTF.

The chain couples TRBV19 to TRBJ2-2, with a weak D call TRBD1 (5 bases). Germline CDR1 is LNHDA and CDR2 is SQIVND (reference sequence). This CDR3 region has 15 residues. V was shortened by 5 bases and J by 4 bases, with 14 bases between the two germline ends. Here the CDR3 DNA reads TGTGCCAGTAGTTGGCCAGGGTCTGTCACCGGGGAGCTGTTTTTT. Protein: CASSWPGSVTGELFF.

The V gene is TRBV30, the J gene TRBJ1-4; TRBD1 is a possible D gene (5 bases). The V and J ends lost 0 bases and 7 bases respectively, with 15 bases between them. The germline gives CDR1 GTSNPN, CDR2 SVGIG (reference sequence). The CDR3 consists of 15 residues. The CDR3 spells CAWSVQAQRGEKLFF. The CDR3 DNA reads TGTGCCTGGAGTGTACAAGCACAGAGGGGTGAAAAACTGTTTTTT.

This clone showed up just once. The chain combines TRBV5-1 with TRBJ2-3, with D tentatively TRBD2 (6 bases). The CDR3 has 15 residues. V was trimmed by 3 bases and J by 0 bases, leaving 11 bases between them. The germline CDR1 and CDR2 sequences are SGHRS and YFSETQ. DNA for the CDR3: TGCGCCAGCAGCTGGAGGGAGGTGAGCACAGATACGCAGTATTTT. Its translation is CASSWREVSTDTQYF.

This clone was seen just once. The chain joins TRBV19 to TRBJ2-1; possibly TRBD1 for D (5 bases). The ends were cut back, 1 base at V and 10 bases at J, with 8 bases in the middle. CDR3 length: 12 amino acids. In germline, CDR1 is LNHDA, CDR2 SQIVND (reference sequence). CDR3 bases: TGTGCCAGTAGTATAGGCTGGGGCGAGCAGTTCTTC. It specifies CASSIGWGEQFF.

V and J are TRBV5-1 and TRBJ2-3; D may be TRBD2 (5 bases). Germline V gene lookup returns CDR1 SGHRS and CDR2 YFSETQ. Trimming removed 4 bases from V and 3 bases from J, with 12 bases in between. This CDR3 region has 14 residues. CDR3 nucleotide sequence: TGCGCCAGCAGCCTGGGAGAGGATACAGATACGCAGTATTTT. It yields the protein CASSLGEDTDTQYF.

This sequence joins TRBV18 and TRBJ1-5, with 7 bases identical to TRBD1. Per the germline V gene, CDR1 is KGHSH and CDR2 is LQKENI. Unmatched junction bases numbered 0, after V lost 3 bases and J lost 1 base. The CDR3 is made up of 14 amino acids. CDR3 sequence reads: CASSPDRSNQPQHF. The CDR3 coding sequence is TGTGCCAGCTCACCGGACAGGAGCAATCAGCCCCAGCATTTT.

The J gene is TRBJ2-7, the V gene TRBV29-1; TRBD2 matches 12 bases. Germline V gene data show CDR1 as SQVTM and CDR2 as ANQGSEA. V lost 6 bases to trimming and J lost 4 bases; unmatched junction nucleotides: 10. This CDR3 region has 15 residues. CDR3 in amino acids: CSVKGLAGPQYEQYF. The CDR3 region has the DNA TGCAGCGTGAAAGGACTAGCGGGGCCTCAGTACGAGCAGTACTTC.

The chain couples TRBV20-1 to TRBJ1-4; D gene unclear. Germline CDR1 and CDR2: DFQATT and SNEGSKA (reference sequence). The CDR3 consists of 11 residues. The V and J ends lost 2 bases and 12 bases respectively, with 10 bases between them. The CDR3 here is CSARNLEELFF. For the CDR3, the DNA is TGCAGTGCTAGAAATTTGGAAGAACTGTTTTTT.

This clone showed up just a few times. DNA for the CDR3: TGTGCCAGCAGTTACCGGGACAGGGGAGGCTACACCTTC. The encoded protein is CASSYRDRGGYTF. The chain recombines TRBV6-5 with TRBJ1-2; 10 nucleotides line up with TRBD1. V gave up 2 bases and J gave up 8 bases; unmatched junction bases: 2. The CDR3 is 13 amino acids. Germline CDR1 MNHEY, CDR2 SVGAGI.